The 32 T cell receptor beta chains reported below all come from one sample, sequenced in a study of blood T cell repertoires in COVID-19. Some clones are missing from TCRdb's copy, which holds only in-frame ones; the method was immunoSEQ multiplex PCR. The profile shows hundreds of thousands of clones, around 88% of them singletons. The sequencing sample was made of PBMCs or T cells enriched from blood (not recorded which). All receptors come from a woman aged 45 to 65 who had recovered from COVID-19.

The V call is TRBV24-1, the J call TRBJ2-2; D unclear. The V gene's germline CDR1 is KGHDR and CDR2 SFDVKD. The CDR3 is made up of 15 amino acids. Trimming cost V 1 base and J 4 bases, with 9 bases left between them. This CDR3 reads CATSDFPVATGELFF. As DNA, the CDR3 is TGTGCCACCAGTGATTTCCCAGTCGCCACCGGGGAGCTGTTTTTT.

The chain combines TRBV3-1 (or the pseudogene TRBV3-2) with TRBJ2-7, with D possibly matching TRBD2 (5 bases). The length of the CDR3 is 15 residues. Trimming removed 0 bases from V and 5 bases from J, with 14 bases in between. In germline, CDR1 is LGHDT, CDR2 YNNKEL (reference sequence). The CDR3: CASSQDTHPRDEQYF. The CDR3, as DNA: TGTGCCAGCAGCCAAGATACACACCCGAGGGACGAGCAGTACTTC.

This clone has just one count. The chain uses TRBV29-1 and TRBJ1-1; 8 bases line up with TRBD1. V shed 1 base and J 7 bases; nucleotides not matched to a gene: 2. Germline V CDR1 and CDR2: SQVTM, ANQGSEA. The CDR3 sequence is 12 residues long. The CDR3 sequence: CSVEVRGLEAFF. The CDR3 DNA reads TGCAGCGTTGAAGTCAGGGGGCTTGAAGCTTTCTTT.

This clone was picked up one time. The rearrangement uses TRBV7-3 and TRBJ2-1, with 9 nucleotides matching TRBD2. Germline V CDR1 and CDR2: SGHTA, FQGTGA. Unmatched junction bases numbered 4, after V lost 4 bases and J lost 3 bases. This CDR3 has 15 amino acids. The CDR3 DNA reads as TGTGCCAGCAGCTCTCTAGCGGGAAGCTACAATGAGCAGTTCTTC. This sequence encodes CASSSLAGSYNEQFF.

This clone was observed a single time. The chain couples TRBV27 to TRBJ2-1; D is perhaps TRBD1 (6 bases). Trimming shortened V by 3 bases and J by 2 bases, and 11 bases separated the two germline ends. Germline V gives CDR1 MNHEY, CDR2 SMNVEV (reference sequence). The length of the CDR3 is 15 residues. The CDR3, as DNA: TGTGCCAGCAGTTTGGATAGGGGGACCTACAATGAGCAGTTCTTC. Encoded protein: CASSLDRGTYNEQFF.

The chain carries TRBV5-1 and TRBJ1-1; 7 bases line up with TRBD1. The germline V gene has CDR1 SGHRS and CDR2 YFSETQ. The V and J ends lost 0 bases and 2 bases, in that order; junction bases with no gene match: 7. The CDR3 loop spans 16 amino acids. CDR3 sequence reads: CASSLASGGRNTEAFF. The CDR3 DNA reads as TGCGCCAGCAGCTTGGCCTCAGGGGGGAGAAACACTGAAGCTTTCTTT.

The V and J genes are TRBV28 and TRBJ1-4; D ambiguous. This CDR3 is 12 amino acids long. The V and J ends lost 7 bases and 7 bases respectively, with 10 bases between them. The germline V gene has CDR1 MDHEN and CDR2 SYDVKM. CDR3: CASILLPEKLFF. The CDR3 coding sequence is TGTGCCAGCATCCTATTACCTGAAAAACTGTTTTTT.

CDR3 DNA sequence: TGTGCCAGTCAGGGACAGGGCTCTGAAAAACTGTTTTTT. This gives the protein CASQGQGSEKLFF. The V gene is TRBV7-4, the J gene TRBJ1-4; 9 bases are shared with TRBD1. J was trimmed by 7 bases and V by 9 bases; bases with no gene match: 6. The CDR3 has 13 residues. The germline CDR1 and CDR2 sequences are SGHVT and SQSDAQ.

This clone was seen a single time. This rearrangement joins TRBV13 to TRBJ2-7; maybe TRBD2 (6 bases). Germline-derived CDR1 and CDR2 are PRHDT and FYEKMQ (reference sequence). The V and J ends lost 6 bases and 7 bases respectively, with 22 bases between them. This CDR3 has 15 amino acids. In DNA, the CDR3 is TGTGCCAGCAGTCCGTCGAGACCGGGGGTAGGGGAGCAGTACTTC. Translated: CASSPSRPGVGEQYF.

The chain carries TRBV6-2 or TRBV6-3 and TRBJ1-5; 9 positions agree with TRBD1. J gave up 9 bases and V 6 bases, and 12 bases lay outside the gene matches. Germline V lookup: CDR1 MNHEY, CDR2 SVGEGT. This CDR3 has 15 amino acids. In DNA, the CDR3 is TGTGCCAGCAGCCCACAGGGGGCCCTTCTGGGGCCCCAGCATTTT. This gives the protein CASSPQGALLGPQHF.

V gene TRBV7-9 combines with J gene TRBJ1-1, with D possibly being TRBD1 (5 bases). The CDR3 contains 13 residues. V gave up 5 bases and J gave up 0 bases, with 7 bases separating them. Germline CDR1 SEHNR, CDR2 FQNEAQ (reference sequence). CDR3 in amino acids: CASSQTVNTEAFF. The CDR3 coding sequence is TGTGCCAGCAGCCAGACAGTGAACACTGAAGCTTTCTTT.

This chain uses TRBV6-4 with TRBJ2-2; D possibly corresponds to TRBD1 (6 bases). The CDR3 runs to 14 residues. Deletions cut 6 bases from V and 7 bases from J, with 15 bases between. Germline V CDR1 and CDR2: MRHNA, SNTAGT. CDR3 sequence: CASSDEGGFGELFF. The CDR3 nucleotides read TGTGCCAGCAGCGACGAAGGGGGATTCGGGGAGCTGTTTTTT.

V usage is TRBV3-1 (or the pseudogene TRBV3-2) and J usage is TRBJ2-5, with 10 bases aligning to TRBD2. After removal of 0 bases from V and 4 bases from J, the junction contained 8 bases not matched to a gene. CDR1 and CDR2 (germline): LGHDT, YNNKEL (reference sequence). This CDR3 contains 17 residues. In DNA, the CDR3 is TGTGCCAGCAGCCAAGATTGGCTAGCGGGAGTCGGAGAGACCCAGTACTTC. Translating gives CASSQDWLAGVGETQYF.

The sample holds a few counts of this clone. In the same sample, other DNA sequences code for this CDR3. The chain joins TRBV9 to TRBJ2-5; D is perhaps TRBD2 (6 bases). Germline V gives CDR1 SGDLS, CDR2 YYNGEE. CDR3 length: 15 amino acids. Trimming pared 0 bases from V and 5 bases from J, leaving 14 bases between. The CDR3 DNA is TGTGCCAGCAGCGTAGACTCGGGCCGGGGGGAGACCCAGTACTTC. Translation gives CASSVDSGRGETQYF.

A note on this clone: At one of its ends the junction is not consistent with the germline gene, which may arise from a read error. This sequence joins TRBV3-1 (or the pseudogene TRBV3-2) and TRBJ2-5; 11 positions match TRBD2. The CDR3 extends over 17 amino acids. The germline V gene has CDR1 LGHDT and CDR2 YNNKEL (reference sequence). The CDR3 region has the DNA TGTGCCAGCAACCAACTAGCGGGAGAGGCGGGGCAAGAGACCCAGTACTTC. Its translation is CASNQLAGEAGQETQYF.

The genes are TRBV7-3 and TRBJ2-1; 9 bases are a match to TRBD1. This CDR3 is 15 amino acids long. J lost 3 bases, V lost 3 bases, and 3 bases had no gene match. The germline gives CDR1 SGHTA, CDR2 FQGTGA. CDR3 region: CASSLGQGLYNEQFF. In nucleotides, the CDR3 is TGTGCCAGCAGCTTGGGACAGGGCCTCTACAATGAGCAGTTCTTC.

The J gene is TRBJ2-7, the V gene TRBV13; D gene unclear. Trimming took 0 bases from V and 1 from J, leaving 4 bases between them. The CDR3 loop spans 13 amino acids. Germline values: CDR1 PRHDT, CDR2 FYEKMQ (reference sequence). CDR3 sequence reads: CASSLGQSYEQYF. CDR3 nucleotide sequence: TGTGCCAGCAGCTTAGGTCAGTCCTACGAGCAGTACTTC.

The chain has TRBV12-3 or TRBV12-4 and TRBJ2-1; maybe TRBD2 (6 bases). The length of the CDR3 is 13 residues. V lost 1 base to trimming and J lost 9 bases, with 10 bases between them. Here the CDR3 reads CASSLVLAGEQFF. CDR3 sequence (DNA): TGTGCCAGCAGTTTAGTACTAGCTGGTGAGCAGTTCTTC.

The rearrangement joins TRBV4-2 to TRBJ1-6; TRBD1 is a possible D gene (5 bases). Germline CDR1 and CDR2: LGHNA and YNFKEQ. Between the trimmed V and J ends, which lost 0 bases and 4 bases, there was a span of 7 bases. The CDR3 extends over 15 amino acids. CDR3 DNA sequence: TGTGCCAGCAGCCAAGATTCAGGGTATAATTCACCCCTCCACTTT. Amino acids: CASSQDSGYNSPLHF.

The V call is TRBV30, the J call TRBJ1-3; D is uncertain. The CDR3 is made up of 13 amino acids. The V and J ends lost 0 bases and 0 bases respectively, with 3 bases between them. CDR1 is GTSNPN and CDR2 is SVGIG in the germline V gene (reference sequence). CDR3 region: CAWSVISGNTIYF. The CDR3 DNA is TGTGCCTGGAGTGTTATCTCTGGAAACACCATATATTTT.

This clone was picked up a small number of times. The chain uses TRBV9 and TRBJ1-3; D unresolved. Germline values: CDR1 SGDLS, CDR2 YYNGEE. V lost 0 bases to trimming and J lost 0 bases, with 7 bases between them. CDR3 length: 15 amino acids. CDR3 amino acids: CASSVDRGSGNTIYF. The DNA for the CDR3 is TGTGCCAGCAGCGTAGATAGAGGCTCTGGAAACACCATATATTTT.

This clone was observed once. The V and J genes are TRBV3-1 (or the pseudogene TRBV3-2) and TRBJ2-5, with D possibly matching TRBD1 (6 bases). The V end lost 0 bases, the J end lost 5 bases, and 16 bases lay between the germline ends. CDR1 and CDR2 from the germline V gene are LGHDT and YNNKEL (reference sequence). The CDR3 is made up of 16 amino acids. The chain's CDR3 is CASSQDRPGALETQYF. CDR3 coding DNA: TGTGCCAGCAGCCAAGATCGACCAGGGGCCCTCGAGACCCAGTACTTC.

The rearrangement links TRBV10-3 to TRBJ2-5; the D gene is possibly TRBD1 (5 bases). The CDR3 loop spans 14 amino acids. The ends were cut back, 2 bases at V and 1 base at J, with 8 bases in the middle. The germline CDR1 and CDR2 sequences are ENHRY and SYGVKD. The CDR3 is CAISEGHLQETQYF. The CDR3 bases are TGTGCCATCAGTGAGGGACACCTCCAAGAGACCCAGTACTTC.

This sequence joins TRBV6-5 and TRBJ1-5; 9 bases map to TRBD1. Trimming removed 5 bases from V and 10 bases from J; junction bases left unmatched: 9. The CDR3 is 14 residues long. Germline V CDR1 and CDR2: MNHEY, SVGAGI. As DNA, the CDR3 is TGTGCCAGCAGTACGGACAGGGGTCGGGACCCCCAGCATTTT. Protein: CASSTDRGRDPQHF.

The chain employs TRBV7-8 and TRBJ1-2, with TRBD1 identical over 7 bases. The V segment lost 5 bases and the J segment 2 bases; nucleotides outside the gene matches: 8. The CDR3 extends over 15 amino acids. CDR1 is SGHVS and CDR2 is FQNEAQ in the germline V gene. Here the CDR3 reads CASSPSSTGNYGYTF. As DNA, the CDR3 is TGTGCCAGCAGCCCAAGTTCGACAGGGAACTATGGCTACACCTTC.

This clone was counted once. The V call is TRBV3-1 (or the pseudogene TRBV3-2), the J call TRBJ1-5, with TRBD1 matching over 9 bases. Germline V lookup: CDR1 LGHDT, CDR2 YNNKEL (reference sequence). V gave up 1 base and J gave up 4 bases; unmatched junction bases: 14. CDR3 length: 19 residues. As DNA, the CDR3 is TGTGCCAGCAGCCAAGGAAAGCGACAGGGGGTGTCGGGGAATCAGCCCCAGCATTTT. This sequence encodes CASSQGKRQGVSGNQPQHF.

This rearrangement joins TRBV6-6 to TRBJ1-2, with 7 bases identical to TRBD1. Germline-derived CDR1 and CDR2 are MNHNY and SVGAGI (reference sequence). The CDR3 is made up of 14 amino acids. Trimming cost V 6 bases and J 8 bases; bases outside gene matches: 12. CDR3 nucleotide sequence: TGTGCCAGCAGCCGACGACAGGGAGGAAAGGGCTACACCTTC. It encodes CASSRRQGGKGYTF.

V is TRBV7-8 and J is TRBJ2-1; the D gene is possibly TRBD2 (5 bases). CDR3 length: 16 amino acids. The germline CDR1 and CDR2 sequences are SGHVS and FQNEAQ. V dropped 5 bases and J dropped 2 bases, with 16 bases sitting between them. The CDR3 DNA follows: TGTGCCAGCAGCCACTGGACGGGAACTCCCTACAATGAGCAGTTCTTC. The encoded protein is CASSHWTGTPYNEQFF.

The chain carries TRBV10-3 and TRBJ2-3, with a weak D call TRBD2 (7 bases). The length of the CDR3 is 16 residues. CDR1 is ENHRY, CDR2 SYGVKD, per germline. The germline V and J ends were trimmed by 0 bases and 4 bases, with 14 bases remaining between them. CDR3 nucleotide sequence: TGTGCCATCAGTGAGTCGGTAGGGGGGGCGGCAGATACGCAGTATTTT. It encodes CAISESVGGAADTQYF.

The V and J genes are TRBV3-1 (or the pseudogene TRBV3-2) and TRBJ2-2, with 8 bases aligning to TRBD1. The ends lost 5 bases at V and 4 bases at J; junction bases unmatched: 21. Germline V gene lookup returns CDR1 LGHDT and CDR2 YNNKEL (reference sequence). The CDR3 totals 20 residues. DNA of the CDR3: TGTGCCAGCAGCAATCAGGGGGCCGTAACGAAGTTTTGTATCACCGGGGAGCTGTTTTTT. Translated: CASSNQGAVTKFCITGELFF.

The rearrangement links TRBV9 to TRBJ2-1; D is undetermined. V shed 0 bases and J shed 0 bases, with 7 bases lying between them. CDR1 is SGDLS and CDR2 is YYNGEE in the germline V gene. This CDR3 is built from 15 residues. The CDR3 sequence is CASSVGSGSYNEQFF. CDR3 nucleotides: TGTGCCAGCAGCGTAGGTTCAGGCTCCTACAATGAGCAGTTCTTC.

The chain couples TRBV9 to TRBJ1-2; TRBD1 is a possible D gene (5 bases). From germline, CDR1 is SGDLS and CDR2 YYNGEE. This CDR3 has 17 amino acids. The ends were cut back, 4 bases at V and 1 base at J, with 20 bases in the middle. CDR3 loop: CASSPRPKLQVNYGYTF. The DNA of the CDR3 is TGTGCCAGCAGCCCTCGTCCAAAACTACAGGTTAACTATGGCTACACCTTC.